These T cell receptor beta chains were read from a single sample in a study of blood T cell repertoires in COVID-19. Assay: immunoSEQ multiplex PCR; the TCRdb copy retains only in-frame clones and omits some. Here the sample spans about 200,000 clones, approximately 80% being singletons. The sequenced sample consisted of peripheral blood. These TCRs come from a woman over 75 with COVID-19, enrolled during active disease. Each CDR3 is given with its conserved first and last residue. A D gene is named only where the DNA matches it firmly. Clone size is given for some rows only: seen once, a few or many times, or a class if the clone is expanded.

clone size	D gene	V gene	J gene	CDR3 protein	CDR3 DNA
many	TRBD1	TRBV4-1	TRBJ1-2	CASSQATGTQSYGYTF	TGCGCCAGCAGCCAAGCGACAGGGACTCAGAGCTATGGCTACACCTTC
NA	TRBD2	TRBV9	TRBJ2-5	CASSPGLVSRETQYF	TGTGCCAGCAGCCCCGGACTAGTCTCGCGGGAGACCCAGTACTTC
NA	NA	TRBV15	TRBJ1-1	CATSRGSQGTEAFF	TGTGCCACCAGCAGAGGGTCACAGGGTACTGAAGCTTTCTTT
NA	NA	TRBV6-5	TRBJ2-2	CASRLGSRLAGELFF	TGTGCCAGCAGATTAGGTTCCAGGTTGGCCGGGGAGCTGTTTTTT
NA	NA	TRBV3-1/TRBV3-2	TRBJ2-2	CASRRAMNTGELFF	TGTGCCAGCAGGAGGGCCATGAACACCGGGGAGCTGTTTTTT
NA	NA	TRBV10-2	TRBJ1-6	CASRASWSYNSPLHF	TGCGCCAGCAGGGCAAGTTGGTCCTATAATTCACCCCTCCACTTT
few	NA	TRBV2	TRBJ2-3	CASSAPGVRNTQYF	TGTGCCAGCAGTGCTCCGGGAGTCAGGAATACGCAGTATTTT
NA	NA	TRBV6-5	TRBJ2-7	CASSKRSGAYEQYF	TGTGCCAGCAGCAAACGGTCGGGGGCCTACGAGCAGTACTTC
NA	TRBD1	TRBV4-1	TRBJ1-2	CASSQESGQVLYGYTF	TGCGCCAGCAGCCAGGAATCAGGACAGGTCCTCTATGGCTACACCTTC
NA	TRBD1	TRBV12-5	TRBJ1-1	CASGPPTGSAFAFF	TGTGCTAGTGGTCCACCGACAGGGAGCGCTTTCGCTTTCTTT
NA	TRBD1	TRBV6-5	TRBJ1-3	CASRGDRADGNTIYF	TGTGCCAGCAGGGGGGACAGGGCGGATGGAAACACCATATATTTT
NA	NA	TRBV6-5	TRBJ1-3	CASRIAGYGNTIYF	TGTGCCAGCCGTATTGCGGGGTATGGAAACACCATATATTTT
NA	NA	TRBV19	TRBJ2-2	CATPRQGNTGELFF	TGTGCCACTCCCCGGCAGGGCAACACCGGGGAGCTGTTTTTT
NA	NA	TRBV5-1	TRBJ2-5	CASSWAEGSVETQYF	TGCGCCAGCAGCTGGGCGGAGGGGAGTGTAGAGACCCAGTACTTC
few	NA	TRBV7-2	TRBJ1-1	CASSSVPPEAFF	TGTGCCAGCAGCTCAGTCCCCCCTGAAGCTTTCTTT
NA	TRBD2	TRBV18	TRBJ2-7	CASSPTSGSYEQYF	TGTGCCAGCTCACCCACTAGCGGTTCCTACGAGCAGTACTTC
NA	NA	TRBV9	TRBJ2-1	CASSVSAQDEQFF	TGTGCCAGCAGCGTATCAGCTCAGGATGAGCAGTTCTTC
NA	NA	TRBV11-2	TRBJ2-3	CASSFSGRTDTQYF	TGTGCCAGCAGCTTCTCGGGGAGGACAGATACGCAGTATTTT
NA	NA	TRBV18	TRBJ1-4	CASSPPPDEKLFF	TGTGCCAGCTCACCACCGCCGGATGAAAAACTGTTTTTT
few	TRBD2	TRBV3-1/TRBV3-2	TRBJ2-1	CASSQTSGGQLEQFF	TGTGCCAGCAGCCAAACTAGCGGGGGACAACTTGAGCAGTTCTTC
NA	NA	TRBV19	TRBJ2-2	CASSIGLNTGELFF	TGTGCCAGTAGTATCGGGTTGAACACCGGGGAGCTGTTTTTT
NA	NA	TRBV14	TRBJ1-2	CASSQESGGYGYTF	TGTGCCAGCAGCCAAGAATCGGGTGGCTATGGCTACACCTTC
few	TRBD1	TRBV19	TRBJ1-5	CASSTRQGGVGQPQHF	TGTGCCAGTAGTACCCGACAGGGGGGAGTAGGTCAGCCCCAGCATTTT
NA	NA	TRBV2	TRBJ2-1	CASSEGTAHNEQFF	TGTGCCAGCAGTGAAGGGACAGCCCACAATGAGCAGTTCTTC
once	TRBD2	TRBV5-1	TRBJ2-1	CASSSGGLAGHNEQFF	TGCGCCAGCAGCTCCGGGGGACTAGCGGGCCACAATGAGCAGTTCTTC
once	NA	TRBV5-1	TRBJ1-6	CASSLHSARDSPLHF	TGCGCCAGCAGCTTGCACAGCGCCAGGGATTCACCCCTCCACTTT
NA	NA	TRBV10-3	TRBJ1-5	CAITGNRNQPQHF	TGTGCCATCACGGGAAACCGCAATCAGCCCCAGCATTTT
once	NA	TRBV28	TRBJ2-3	CATQLRATDTQYF	TGTGCCACCCAACTCAGGGCCACAGATACGCAGTATTTT
NA	NA	TRBV24-1	TRBJ2-3	CATSDLQADTQYF	TGTGCCACCAGTGATTTGCAGGCAGATACGCAGTATTTT
NA	NA	TRBV6-5	TRBJ1-2	CASRDSYLTNYGYTF	TGTGCCAGCAGGGACAGTTACCTGACTAACTATGGCTACACCTTC
NA	TRBD1	TRBV7-9	TRBJ1-4	CASSLDRGNEKLFF	TGTGCCAGCAGCTTAGACAGGGGTAATGAAAAACTGTTTTTT
NA	NA	TRBV5-4	TRBJ2-7	CASSGATYEQYF	TGTGCCAGCAGCGGGGCCACCTACGAGCAGTACTTC
NA	TRBD1	TRBV5-6	TRBJ1-2	CASKTRDSYGYTF	TGTGCCAGCAAGACTCGGGACAGCTATGGCTACACCTTC
NA	NA	TRBV4-1	TRBJ1-2	CASSQTTKNWTPYTNYGYTF	TGCGCCAGCAGCCAAACAACAAAAAACTGGACACCCTACACTAACTATGGCTACACCTTC
NA	TRBD1	TRBV18	TRBJ1-2	CASSPKGGDYGYTF	TGTGCCAGCTCACCAAAAGGGGGCGACTATGGCTACACCTTC
NA	TRBD1	TRBV19	TRBJ2-3	CASSTRSAGTGFFVDTQYF	TGTGCCAGTAGTACGCGCTCGGCCGGGACAGGGTTTTTCGTTGATACGCAGTATTTT
NA	NA	TRBV15	TRBJ2-7	CATSRDPSREQYF	TGTGCCACCAGCAGAGATCCTTCTAGGGAGCAGTACTTC
NA	NA	TRBV4-2	TRBJ2-7	CASSQEQQHREQYF	TGTGCCAGCAGCCAAGAGCAGCAGCACAGGGAGCAGTACTTC
NA	NA	TRBV5-5	TRBJ2-5	CASRPGVGETQYF	TGTGCCAGCAGGCCGGGGGTTGGGGAGACCCAGTACTTC
NA	TRBD1	TRBV19	TRBJ1-2	CASSRDREYGYTF	TGTGCCAGTAGTAGGGACAGGGAGTACGGCTACACCTTC